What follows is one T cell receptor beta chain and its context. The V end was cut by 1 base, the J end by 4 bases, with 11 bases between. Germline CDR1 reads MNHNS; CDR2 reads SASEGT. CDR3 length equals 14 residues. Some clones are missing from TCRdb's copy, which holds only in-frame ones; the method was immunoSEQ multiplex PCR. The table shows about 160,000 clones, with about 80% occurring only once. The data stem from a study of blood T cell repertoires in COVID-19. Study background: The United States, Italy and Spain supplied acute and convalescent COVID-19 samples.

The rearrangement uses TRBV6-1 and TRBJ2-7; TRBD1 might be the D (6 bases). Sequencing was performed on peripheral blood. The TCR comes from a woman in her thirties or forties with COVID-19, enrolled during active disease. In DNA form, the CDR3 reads TGTGCCAGCAGTGAAGGAGGGGGAGATTACGAGCAGTACTTC. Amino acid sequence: CASSEGGGDYEQYF.